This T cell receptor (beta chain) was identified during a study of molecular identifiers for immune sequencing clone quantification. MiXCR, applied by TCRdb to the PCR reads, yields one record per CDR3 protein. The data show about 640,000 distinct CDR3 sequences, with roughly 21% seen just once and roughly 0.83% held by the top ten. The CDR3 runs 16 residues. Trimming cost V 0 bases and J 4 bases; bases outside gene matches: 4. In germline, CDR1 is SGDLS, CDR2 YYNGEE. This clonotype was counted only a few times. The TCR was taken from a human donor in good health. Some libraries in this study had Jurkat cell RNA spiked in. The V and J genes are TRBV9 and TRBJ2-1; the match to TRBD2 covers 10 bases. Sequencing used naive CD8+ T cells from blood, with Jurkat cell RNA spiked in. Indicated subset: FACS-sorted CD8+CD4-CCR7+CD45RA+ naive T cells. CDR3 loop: CASSVATSGIYNEQFF. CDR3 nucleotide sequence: TGTGCCAGCAGCGTAGCTACTAGCGGGATATACAATGAGCAGTTCTTC.